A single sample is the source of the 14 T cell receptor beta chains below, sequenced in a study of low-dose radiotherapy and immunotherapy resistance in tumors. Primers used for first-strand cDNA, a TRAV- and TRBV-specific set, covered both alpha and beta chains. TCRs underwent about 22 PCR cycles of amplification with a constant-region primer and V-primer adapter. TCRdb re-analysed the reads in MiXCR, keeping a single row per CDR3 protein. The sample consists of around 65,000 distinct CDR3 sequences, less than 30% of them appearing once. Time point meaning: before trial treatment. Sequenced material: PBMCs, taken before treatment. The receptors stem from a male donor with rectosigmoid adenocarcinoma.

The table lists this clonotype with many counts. The CDR3 DNA follows: TGCGCCAGCAGCCAAACCTCGGGGGATCAGCCCCAGCATTTT. Translating it yields CASSQTSGDQPQHF. The chain has TRBV4-1 and TRBJ1-5; a weak D match, TRBD1 (5 bases). The germline CDR1 and CDR2 sequences are MGHRA and YSYEKL. This CDR3 has 14 residues. The V gene lost 2 bases and the J gene lost 5 bases, with 10 bases spanning the gap.

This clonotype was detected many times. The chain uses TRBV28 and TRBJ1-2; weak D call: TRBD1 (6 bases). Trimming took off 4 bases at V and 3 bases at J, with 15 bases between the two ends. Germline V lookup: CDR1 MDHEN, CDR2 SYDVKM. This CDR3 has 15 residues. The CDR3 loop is CASSSPGGGDYGYTF. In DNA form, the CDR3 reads TGTGCCAGCAGTTCTCCCGGCGGGGGCGACTATGGCTACACCTTC.

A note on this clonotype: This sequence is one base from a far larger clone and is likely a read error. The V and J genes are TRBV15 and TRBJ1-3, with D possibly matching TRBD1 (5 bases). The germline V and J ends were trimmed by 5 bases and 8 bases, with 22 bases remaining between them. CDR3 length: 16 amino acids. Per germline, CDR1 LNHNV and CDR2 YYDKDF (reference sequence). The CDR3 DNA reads TGTGCCACCAGCGCAGGGCGAGTCCGGACCAGGGACACCATATATTTT. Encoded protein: CATSAGRVRTRDTIYF.

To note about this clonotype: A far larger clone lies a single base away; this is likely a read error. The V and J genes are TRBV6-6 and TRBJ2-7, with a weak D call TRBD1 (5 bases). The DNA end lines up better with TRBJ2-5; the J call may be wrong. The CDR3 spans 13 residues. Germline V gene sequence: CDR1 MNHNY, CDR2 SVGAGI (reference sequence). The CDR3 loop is CASQIQELETQYF. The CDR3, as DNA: TGTGCCAGCCAGATACAGGAACTAGAGACCCAGTACTTC.

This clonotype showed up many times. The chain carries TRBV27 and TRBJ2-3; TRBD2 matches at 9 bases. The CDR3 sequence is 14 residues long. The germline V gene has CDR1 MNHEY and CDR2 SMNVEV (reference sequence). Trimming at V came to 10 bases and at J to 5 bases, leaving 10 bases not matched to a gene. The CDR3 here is CATQEAGGLDTQYF. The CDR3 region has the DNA TGTGCCACCCAGGAAGCGGGAGGACTAGATACGCAGTATTTT.

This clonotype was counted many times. The CDR3 is CASTPGGGGTYEQYF. CDR3 DNA: TGTGCCAGCACCCCGGGGGGCGGGGGTACCTACGAGCAGTACTTC. The genes are TRBV27 and TRBJ2-7; D might be TRBD2 (7 bases). Trimming left V 7 bases short and J 2 bases short, with 18 bases between. The length of the CDR3 is 15 residues. Germline values: CDR1 MNHEY, CDR2 SMNVEV (reference sequence).

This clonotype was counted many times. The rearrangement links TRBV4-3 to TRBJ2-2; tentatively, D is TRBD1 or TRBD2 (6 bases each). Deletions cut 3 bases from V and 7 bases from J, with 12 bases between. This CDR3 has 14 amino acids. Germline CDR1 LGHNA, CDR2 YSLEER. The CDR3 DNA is TGCGCCAGCAGCCAGGATAGGGGGGTCGGGGAGCTGTTTTTT. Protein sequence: CASSQDRGVGELFF.

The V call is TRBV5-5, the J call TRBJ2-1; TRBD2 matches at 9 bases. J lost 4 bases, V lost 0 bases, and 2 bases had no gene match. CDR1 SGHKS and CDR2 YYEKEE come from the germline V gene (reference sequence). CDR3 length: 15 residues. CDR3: CASSLGLAGYNEQFF. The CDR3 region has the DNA TGTGCCAGCAGCTTGGGCCTAGCGGGATACAATGAGCAGTTCTTC.

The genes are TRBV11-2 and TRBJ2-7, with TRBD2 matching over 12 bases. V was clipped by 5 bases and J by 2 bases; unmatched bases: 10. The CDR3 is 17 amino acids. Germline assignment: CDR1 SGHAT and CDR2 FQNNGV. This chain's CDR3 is CASSRTELAGGPYEQYF. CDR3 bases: TGTGCCAGCAGCCGGACAGAGCTAGCGGGAGGGCCCTACGAGCAGTACTTC.

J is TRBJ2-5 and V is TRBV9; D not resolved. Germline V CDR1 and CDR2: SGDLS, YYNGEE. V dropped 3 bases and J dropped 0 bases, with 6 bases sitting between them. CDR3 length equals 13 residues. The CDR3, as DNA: TGTGCCAGCAGCGGGATAAACCAAGAGACCCAGTACTTC. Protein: CASSGINQETQYF. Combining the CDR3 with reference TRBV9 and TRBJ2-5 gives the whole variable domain DSGVTQTPKHLITATGQRVTLRCSPRSGDLSVYWYQQSLDQGLQFLIQYYNGEERAKGNILERFSAQQFPDLHSELNLSSLELGDSALYFCASSGINQETQYFGPGTRLLVL.

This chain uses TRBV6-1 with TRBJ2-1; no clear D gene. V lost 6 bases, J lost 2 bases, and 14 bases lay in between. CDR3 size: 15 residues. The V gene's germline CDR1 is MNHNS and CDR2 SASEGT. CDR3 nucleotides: TGTGCCAGCAGCGAAAGGGCCCTTACCTACAATGAGCAGTTCTTC. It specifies CASSERALTYNEQFF.

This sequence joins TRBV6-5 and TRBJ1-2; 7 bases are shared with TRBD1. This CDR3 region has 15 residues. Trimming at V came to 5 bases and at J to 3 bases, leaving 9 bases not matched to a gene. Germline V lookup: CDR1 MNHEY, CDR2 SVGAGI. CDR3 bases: TGTGCCAGCAGTACGCAGGGGGACGGACACTATGGCTACACCTTC. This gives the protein CASSTQGDGHYGYTF.

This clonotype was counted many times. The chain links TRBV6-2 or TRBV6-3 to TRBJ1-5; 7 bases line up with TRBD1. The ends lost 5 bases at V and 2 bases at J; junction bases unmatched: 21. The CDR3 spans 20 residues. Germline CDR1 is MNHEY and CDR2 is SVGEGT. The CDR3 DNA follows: TGTGCCAGCAGTCGACCTGGACAGGCAAGGTCTGCTCTCCGCAATCAGCCCCAGCATTTT. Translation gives CASSRPGQARSALRNQPQHF.

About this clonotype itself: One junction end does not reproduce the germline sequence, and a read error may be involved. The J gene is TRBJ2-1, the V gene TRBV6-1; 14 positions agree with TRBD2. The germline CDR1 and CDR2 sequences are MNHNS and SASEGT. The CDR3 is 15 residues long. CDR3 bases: TGTGCCAGCAGTCCCTCTCCGACTAGCGGGAGGGCCCCAGTCTTC. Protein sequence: CASSPSPTSGRAPVF.